This TCR beta chain comes out of a study of T cell responses to AZD1222 COVID-19 vaccine. Regarding the study as a whole: Targeting of unmutated variant regions was reportedly seen in nearly half of spike-specific TCRs. Increases in Spike-specific TCR breadth and depth were seen after two AZD1222 doses. In all cases, repertoires were sampled only after the peak T cell response.

Sequencing was performed with immunoSEQ multiplex PCR; in TCRdb, only in-frame clones are kept and a portion is missing. The data contain about 140,000 clones, roughly 92% of them singletons. The V gene lost 8 bases and the J gene lost 5 bases, with 15 bases spanning the gap. The CDR3 contains 13 residues. The germline CDR1 and CDR2 sequences are SEHNR and FQNEAQ (reference sequence). In the case of this clone: Its antigen is undetermined.

V gene TRBV7-9 combines with J gene TRBJ1-1, with D possibly matching TRBD1 (5 bases). The sequences come from peripheral blood, collected 28 days after the second AZD1222 dose. The TCR originated in an adult who received the AZD1222 COVID-19 vaccine. The CDR3 loop is CASGSGARTEAFF. CDR3 nucleotide sequence: TGTGCCAGCGGAAGCGGGGCCAGGACTGAAGCTTTCTTT.